This T cell receptor (beta chain) was profiled in a study of OX40 agonist ivuxolimab in advanced cancers. Looking at the study overall: Ivuxolimab was an agonistic, fully human IgG2 monoclonal antibody directed against OX40 (CD134), a costimulatory receptor. Intravenous ivuxolimab was administered to patients every 2 weeks at six dose levels: 0.01, 0.1, 0.3, 1.5, 3 and 10 mg/kg. Of the 50 to 55 dose-escalation patients, hepatocellular carcinoma was present in around 20, melanoma in approximately 15, renal cell carcinoma in 9 and head and neck cancer in 9. In the dose-escalation cohort, 82.7% of patients were male, and the mean age was roughly 56 years with a range of about 20 to 79. Prior anti-PD-1, anti-PD-L1 or anti-CTLA-4 therapy was permitted, and less than 45% of dose-escalation patients had received checkpoint inhibitors. Partial responses were achieved by three dose-escalation patients, of whom one had hepatocellular carcinoma and two had cutaneous melanoma. The purpose of peripheral TCRbeta sequencing was to test whether ivuxolimab changed TCR sequence diversity and led to clonal T-cell expansion. The paper reports the monotherapy dose-escalation portion (N = 52 patients) of the phase I ivuxolimab trial.

General study outcomes and caveats: The antigen specificity of the peripheral T cells that underwent clonal expansion was not determined. Low levels of normalized T-cell clonal expansion were also seen in some patients who did not respond. At doses of 0.1 to 3.0 mg/kg, clonal expansion of both CD4+ and CD8+ blood T cells was observed from baseline to week 6. Partial responders in the 0.1-3.0 mg/kg groups had among the lowest normalized peripheral clonal expansion, especially among CD8+ T cells. On average, CD8+ T cells showed more expanded clones than CD4+ T cells after ivuxolimab.

The trial excluded patients who had a history of autoimmune disease or were on systemic immunosuppression. Peripheral blood for TCR sequencing was drawn from every dose cohort at baseline, at cycle 4 day 1 and at cycle 7 day 1. Samples were obtained from an open-label, multicenter, first-in-human phase I dose-escalation trial of ivuxolimab. Adults with locally advanced or metastatic melanoma, renal cell carcinoma, hepatocellular carcinoma or head and neck squamous cell carcinoma were enrolled in the trial. Before TCR sequencing, CD4+ T cells and CD8+ T cells were sorted from peripheral blood as separate populations. From its cysteine to its phenylalanine, the CDR3 spans 13 amino acids. The read is trimmed to its CDR3 DNA, 39 bases read in frame from base 1. From V the trimming removes 7 bases and from J it removes 2 bases, while the gene matches leave 3 bases of the junction unaccounted for. The germline V gene provides CDR1 SNHLY and CDR2 FYNNEI.

Genomic DNA was extracted from sorted cells for sequencing of the TCRbeta CDR3 region. TCRbeta CDR3 regions were sequenced using the immunoSEQ Assay. TCRdb retrieved this table from immuneACCESS and kept in-frame rearrangements only. Not all clones are present; in checked studies, unresolved V genes account for under half, and no reason is known for the remainder. This sample holds about 69,000 clones; 90% were observed only once. The ten largest clones add up to roughly a tenth of the sample. A remark on this clone: This clone's antigen is unknown. Base qualities are not provided; no much larger clone lies one nucleotide away.

The receptor's source is an adult with an advanced solid tumor such as melanoma, head and neck, liver or kidney cancer. Sequencing was performed on CD4+ or CD8+ T cells sorted from blood, taken in a trial of the OX40 agonist ivuxolimab. The chain uses TRBV2 and TRBJ2-7; 9 junctional bases match TRBD1. The DNA is TGTGCCAGCAAGAGGACAGGGGCCTACGAGCAGTACTTC. The encoded protein is CASKRTGAYEQYF.